This note documents a single TCR beta chain sequence. The antigen remains undetermined. The source of the sample is a study of beta chain features in type 1 diabetes. Study summary: All of the samples together had more than 95 million sorted cells examined. Study outcomes and limitations: Individuals with type 1 diabetes displayed fewer insertions and more deletions at VDJ junctions.

Expressed TCRB transcripts were sequenced because the entire RNA isolate underwent reverse transcription. The data were produced by immunoSEQ multiplex PCR, yet TCRdb's version contains in-frame clones alone and is incomplete. The sample carries hundreds of thousands of clones, 68% recorded once. This CDR3 spans 14 amino acids. Trimming shortened V by 7 bases and J by 0 bases, and 13 bases separated the two germline ends. The germline CDR1 and CDR2 sequences are SQVTM and ANQGSEA. Sequencing was carried out using naive CD4+ T cells from blood. The chain joins TRBV29-1 to TRBJ2-1; TRBD2 might be the D (5 bases). This TCR derives from a man between 25 and 39 years old in good health. The CDR3, as DNA: TGCAGCGCTATAAGCGGTAGCTCCTACAATGAGCAGTTCTTC. Protein sequence: CSAISGSSYNEQFF.